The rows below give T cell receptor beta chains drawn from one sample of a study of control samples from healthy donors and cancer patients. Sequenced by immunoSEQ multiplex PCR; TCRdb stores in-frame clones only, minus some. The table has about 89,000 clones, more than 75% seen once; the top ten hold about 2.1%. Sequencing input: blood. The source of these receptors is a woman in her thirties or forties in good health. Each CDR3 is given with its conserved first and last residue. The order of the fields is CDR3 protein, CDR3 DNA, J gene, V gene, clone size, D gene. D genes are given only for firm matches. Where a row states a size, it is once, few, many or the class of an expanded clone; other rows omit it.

CDR3 protein: CASSSWRLAGARDTDTQYF; CDR3 DNA: TGTGCCAGCAGCTCCTGGCGTCTAGCGGGGGCACGAGACACAGATACGCAGTATTTT; J gene: TRBJ2-3; V gene: TRBV5-6; clone size: NA; D gene: TRBD2
CDR3 protein: CASSPGNRAEAFF; CDR3 DNA: TGTGCCAGCAGCCCAGGCAATAGGGCAGAAGCTTTCTTT; J gene: TRBJ1-1; V gene: TRBV11-1; clone size: NA; D gene: NA
CDR3 protein: CASSDRDLGEQFF; CDR3 DNA: TGTGCCAGCAGTGACAGGGACCTAGGGGAGCAGTTCTTC; J gene: TRBJ2-1; V gene: TRBV6-4; clone size: NA; D gene: NA
CDR3 protein: CASSLSGAGANVLTF; CDR3 DNA: TGCGCCAGCAGCTTATCAGGGGCTGGGGCCAACGTCCTGACTTTC; J gene: TRBJ2-6; V gene: TRBV5-1; clone size: NA; D gene: NA
CDR3 protein: CASSQERDRGSVAFF; CDR3 DNA: TGCGCCAGCAGCCAAGAGCGGGACAGGGGATCAGTGGCTTTCTTT; J gene: TRBJ1-1; V gene: TRBV4-3; clone size: NA; D gene: TRBD1
CDR3 protein: CASSQAPPTGFVSYEQYF; CDR3 DNA: TGCGCCAGCAGCCAAGCACCTCCTACAGGGTTTGTTTCCTACGAGCAGTACTTC; J gene: TRBJ2-7; V gene: TRBV4-1; clone size: NA; D gene: NA
CDR3 protein: CASSTPTSGGGETQYF; CDR3 DNA: TGTGCCAGTAGTACGCCGACTAGCGGGGGCGGAGAGACCCAGTACTTC; J gene: TRBJ2-5; V gene: TRBV19; clone size: NA; D gene: TRBD2
CDR3 protein: CASSPPRADTISYEQYF; CDR3 DNA: TGTGCCAGCAGTCCCCCGAGGGCGGACACCATCTCCTACGAGCAGTACTTC; J gene: TRBJ2-7; V gene: TRBV27; clone size: NA; D gene: NA
CDR3 protein: CASSSRLAGGPTDTQYF; CDR3 DNA: TGTGCCAGCAGCTCCCGACTAGCGGGGGGACCCACAGATACGCAGTATTTT; J gene: TRBJ2-3; V gene: TRBV7-2; clone size: NA; D gene: TRBD2
CDR3 protein: CASSHTSGTDTQYF; CDR3 DNA: TGTGCCAGCAGCCATACTAGCGGCACAGATACGCAGTATTTT; J gene: TRBJ2-3; V gene: TRBV7-3; clone size: NA; D gene: TRBD2
CDR3 protein: CASSRQGNTEAFF; CDR3 DNA: TGTGCCAGCAGTAGACAGGGTAACACTGAAGCTTTCTTT; J gene: TRBJ1-1; V gene: TRBV14; clone size: once; D gene: TRBD1
CDR3 protein: CATQGSKNIQYF; CDR3 DNA: TGTGCCACCCAGGGCTCCAAAAACATTCAGTACTTC; J gene: TRBJ2-4; V gene: TRBV15; clone size: medium-sized; D gene: NA
CDR3 protein: CASSPKGESSYEQYF; CDR3 DNA: TGTGCCAGCAGCCCGAAGGGGGAATCGTCCTACGAGCAGTACTTC; J gene: TRBJ2-7; V gene: TRBV11-3; clone size: NA; D gene: NA
CDR3 protein: CASSLARLASGELFF; CDR3 DNA: TGTGCCAGCAGCTTAGCTCGACTAGCGAGTGGGGAGCTGTTTTTT; J gene: TRBJ2-2; V gene: TRBV7-2; clone size: NA; D gene: TRBD2
CDR3 protein: CASSLHPRRAYEQYF; CDR3 DNA: TGTGCCAGCAGCTTACACCCACGGCGAGCCTACGAGCAGTACTTC; J gene: TRBJ2-7; V gene: TRBV7-2; clone size: NA; D gene: NA
CDR3 protein: CASTTGGRWGYTF; CDR3 DNA: TGTGCCAGCACGACAGGGGGCCGTTGGGGCTACACCTTC; J gene: TRBJ1-2; V gene: TRBV2; clone size: NA; D gene: TRBD1
CDR3 protein: CASSPSGGNDEQYF; CDR3 DNA: TGTGCCAGCAGCCCTAGCGGGGGGAACGACGAGCAGTACTTC; J gene: TRBJ2-7; V gene: TRBV9; clone size: NA; D gene: TRBD2
CDR3 protein: CASRLLAGSGNTIYF; CDR3 DNA: TGTGCCAGCAGGCTATTGGCCGGGTCTGGAAACACCATATATTTT; J gene: TRBJ1-3; V gene: TRBV6-5; clone size: NA; D gene: NA
CDR3 protein: CAGGLAGNNEQFF; CDR3 DNA: TGTGCCGGGGGACTAGCGGGGAACAATGAGCAGTTCTTC; J gene: TRBJ2-1; V gene: TRBV2; clone size: NA; D gene: TRBD2
CDR3 protein: CASRSGTADSPLHF; CDR3 DNA: TGCGCCAGCAGGTCCGGGACAGCAGATTCACCCCTCCACTTT; J gene: TRBJ1-6; V gene: TRBV5-1; clone size: NA; D gene: TRBD1
CDR3 protein: CASSAVTGGNSPLHF; CDR3 DNA: TGCGCCAGCAGCGCGGTGACAGGGGGCAATTCACCCCTCCACTTT; J gene: TRBJ1-6; V gene: TRBV10-1; clone size: NA; D gene: TRBD1
CDR3 protein: CASKRQGAPNYGYTF; CDR3 DNA: TGCGCCAGCAAAAGACAGGGGGCTCCTAACTATGGCTACACCTTC; J gene: TRBJ1-2; V gene: TRBV5-1; clone size: NA; D gene: TRBD1
CDR3 protein: CASSLEGNPVQPQHF; CDR3 DNA: TGCGCCAGCAGCTTGGAGGGAAACCCCGTTCAGCCCCAGCATTTT; J gene: TRBJ1-5; V gene: TRBV5-1; clone size: NA; D gene: NA
CDR3 protein: CASSARLGGETQYF; CDR3 DNA: TGTGCCAGCAGCGCCCGACTAGGGGGAGAGACCCAGTACTTC; J gene: TRBJ2-5; V gene: TRBV7-9; clone size: NA; D gene: NA
CDR3 protein: CASSRASNQPQHF; CDR3 DNA: TGTGCCAGCTCACGGGCCAGCAATCAGCCCCAGCATTTT; J gene: TRBJ1-5; V gene: TRBV18; clone size: NA; D gene: NA
CDR3 protein: CASSLDSYNEQFF; CDR3 DNA: TGCGCCAGCAGCTTGGATAGTTACAATGAGCAGTTCTTC; J gene: TRBJ2-1; V gene: TRBV5-1; clone size: NA; D gene: NA
CDR3 protein: CASSYLGGQVQPQHF; CDR3 DNA: TGTGCCAGTAGTTACTTAGGGGGGCAGGTTCAGCCCCAGCATTTT; J gene: TRBJ1-5; V gene: TRBV19; clone size: NA; D gene: NA
CDR3 protein: CASSLDRGYEQYF; CDR3 DNA: TGTGCCAGCAGCTTGGACAGGGGTTACGAGCAGTACTTC; J gene: TRBJ2-7; V gene: TRBV5-6; clone size: NA; D gene: TRBD1
CDR3 protein: CASSHDTGGPLRANVLTF; CDR3 DNA: TGCGCCAGCAGCCACGATACAGGGGGACCTTTAAGGGCCAACGTCCTGACTTTC; J gene: TRBJ2-6; V gene: TRBV4-1; clone size: NA; D gene: TRBD1
CDR3 protein: CASSYKRGYEQYF; CDR3 DNA: TGTGCCAGCAGTTACAAGAGGGGATACGAGCAGTACTTC; J gene: TRBJ2-7; V gene: TRBV6-2/TRBV6-3; clone size: NA; D gene: NA
CDR3 protein: CASSSGQGISYNSPLHF; CDR3 DNA: NA; J gene: TRBJ1-6; V gene: TRBV27; clone size: NA; D gene: NA
CDR3 protein: CASSQEGAMGEKLFF; CDR3 DNA: TGCGCCAGCAGCCAAGAGGGGGCTATGGGTGAAAAACTGTTTTTT; J gene: TRBJ1-4; V gene: TRBV4-3; clone size: NA; D gene: NA
CDR3 protein: CASSLRFSSGNTIYF; CDR3 DNA: TGTGCCAGCAGCTTGAGGTTTTCCTCTGGAAACACCATATATTTT; J gene: TRBJ1-3; V gene: TRBV5-6; clone size: once; D gene: NA
CDR3 protein: CASSLLDSNSNQPQHF; CDR3 DNA: TGTGCCAGCAGTCTTCTCGACAGTAATAGCAATCAGCCCCAGCATTTT; J gene: TRBJ1-5; V gene: TRBV6-6; clone size: NA; D gene: NA
CDR3 protein: CASSYSGTGRYEQYF; CDR3 DNA: TGTGCCAGCAGTTACTCGGGGACAGGGAGATACGAGCAGTACTTC; J gene: TRBJ2-7; V gene: TRBV6-2/TRBV6-3; clone size: NA; D gene: TRBD1
CDR3 protein: CASSSERGTGGNNYGYTF; CDR3 DNA: TGTGCCAGCAGTTCAGAAAGGGGGACAGGGGGAAACAACTATGGCTACACCTTC; J gene: TRBJ1-2; V gene: TRBV2; clone size: NA; D gene: TRBD1
CDR3 protein: CASSYGQGISPLHF; CDR3 DNA: TGCGCCAGCAGCTACGGACAGGGGATTTCACCCCTCCACTTT; J gene: TRBJ1-6; V gene: TRBV5-1; clone size: once; D gene: TRBD1
CDR3 protein: CASRATDITEAFF; CDR3 DNA: TGTGCCAGCAGGGCCACGGACATTACTGAAGCTTTCTTT; J gene: TRBJ1-1; V gene: TRBV6-5; clone size: NA; D gene: NA
CDR3 protein: CASSLWAGFYNEQFF; CDR3 DNA: TGTGCCAGCAGCTTATGGGCCGGATTTTACAATGAGCAGTTCTTC; J gene: TRBJ2-1; V gene: TRBV7-3; clone size: NA; D gene: NA
CDR3 protein: CATSDLRTEPYGYTF; CDR3 DNA: TGTGCCACCAGTGATTTAAGGACCGAACCCTATGGCTACACCTTC; J gene: TRBJ1-2; V gene: TRBV24-1; clone size: NA; D gene: NA
CDR3 protein: CASTGHLGNTIYF; CDR3 DNA: TGTGCCAGCACCGGACATCTTGGAAACACCATATATTTT; J gene: TRBJ1-3; V gene: TRBV7-8; clone size: NA; D gene: NA
CDR3 protein: CASSPGLNEKLFF; CDR3 DNA: TGTGCCAGCTCACCGGGACTTAATGAAAAACTGTTTTTT; J gene: TRBJ1-4; V gene: TRBV18; clone size: many; D gene: NA
CDR3 protein: CASSQDTYATATYGYTF; CDR3 DNA: TGCGCCAGCAGCCAAGATACCTATGCCACAGCTACCTATGGCTACACCTTC; J gene: TRBJ1-2; V gene: TRBV4-3; clone size: NA; D gene: NA
CDR3 protein: CASRFDRVTYEQYF; CDR3 DNA: TGTGCCAGCAGGTTCGACAGGGTGACCTACGAGCAGTACTTC; J gene: TRBJ2-7; V gene: TRBV2; clone size: NA; D gene: TRBD1
CDR3 protein: CASSPNLAGGLGEQFF; CDR3 DNA: TGTGCCAGCTCACCAAATTTAGCGGGGGGGCTTGGTGAGCAGTTCTTC; J gene: TRBJ2-1; V gene: TRBV18; clone size: NA; D gene: TRBD2
CDR3 protein: CASSPEGQGTGYTF; CDR3 DNA: TGCGCCAGCAGCCCCGAGGGACAGGGGACCGGCTACACCTTC; J gene: TRBJ1-2; V gene: TRBV5-1; clone size: NA; D gene: TRBD1
CDR3 protein: CASRLWGAPYNEQFF; CDR3 DNA: TGTGCCAGCAGACTATGGGGGGCTCCTTACAATGAGCAGTTCTTC; J gene: TRBJ2-1; V gene: TRBV6-5; clone size: NA; D gene: NA
CDR3 protein: CASSFLATSGENPSYEQYF; CDR3 DNA: TGTGCCAGCAGTTTCTTAGCGACTAGCGGGGAAAATCCTAGTTACGAGCAGTACTTC; J gene: TRBJ2-7; V gene: TRBV27; clone size: NA; D gene: TRBD2
CDR3 protein: CASSLGSARDTEAFF; CDR3 DNA: TGTGCCAGCAGCCTCGGGTCGGCGCGGGACACTGAAGCTTTCTTT; J gene: TRBJ1-1; V gene: TRBV7-8; clone size: NA; D gene: NA
CDR3 protein: CASSQPGLAGGEGTDTQYF; CDR3 DNA: TGCGCCAGCAGCCAACCGGGACTAGCGGGGGGGGAGGGCACAGATACGCAGTATTTT; J gene: TRBJ2-3; V gene: TRBV4-1; clone size: NA; D gene: TRBD2
CDR3 protein: CASNRFSGDRDLNIQYF; CDR3 DNA: TGTGCCAGCAACCGATTCAGCGGGGACAGGGACCTAAACATTCAGTACTTC; J gene: TRBJ2-4; V gene: TRBV5-5; clone size: NA; D gene: TRBD1
CDR3 protein: CSVERGEQETQYF; CDR3 DNA: TGCAGCGTTGAGCGGGGGGAACAAGAGACCCAGTACTTC; J gene: TRBJ2-5; V gene: TRBV29-1; clone size: NA; D gene: TRBD2